This entry concerns a single TCR beta chain. Its antigen is undetermined. The entry originates in a study of cytomegalovirus exposure and HLA in healthy donors. 13 Jbeta primers and 60 Vbeta primers were used for the PCR. The protocol was immunoSEQ multiplex PCR, while the TCRdb copy is restricted to in-frame clones and leaves out a portion. The listing contains around 100,000 clones. General study findings and limits: Most likely, a cluster of highly shared sequence variants arose as a sequencing artifact. CMV antigen specificity of a few CMV-associated chains was confirmed in vitro. Earlier analysis looked at TCR beta V segments, and most were productive about 90% or about 30% of the time.

This TCR came from a man between 35 and 55 years old in good health and CMV-seronegative. The source material was PBMCs.

The CDR3 DNA sequence: TGTGCCAGCAGCTTTCGACTAGCGGGAGTGGGCAAAAACATTCAGTACTTC. Protein: CASSFRLAGVGKNIQYF. V gene TRBV7-2 combines with J gene TRBJ2-4, with 12 bases lining up with TRBD2. From germline, CDR1 is SGHTA and CDR2 FQGNSA. V lost 3 bases to trimming and J lost 3 bases; unmatched junction nucleotides: 6. This CDR3 comprises 17 residues.